Presented here are 18 T cell receptor beta chains from one specimen sequenced in a study of OX40 agonist ivuxolimab in advanced cancers. TCRdb keeps only in-frame clones here, not all; method: immunoSEQ multiplex PCR. This repertoire shows 30,000 to 40,000 clones, about 82% found once; its top ten account for around a quarter. The specimen was CD4+ or CD8+ T cells sorted from blood, collected in a trial of the OX40 agonist ivuxolimab. The receptors shown here come from an adult with an advanced solid tumor such as melanoma, head and neck, liver or kidney cancer.

The chain links TRBV7-7 to TRBJ2-3; 8 bases line up with TRBD2. The V gene's germline CDR1 is SSHAT and CDR2 FNYEAQ (reference sequence). The V gene end was trimmed by 0 bases and the J gene end by 0 bases; junction bases not matched to a gene: 5. The CDR3 totals 17 residues. The CDR3 DNA reads as TGTGCCAGCAGCTTAGCGTATACTAGCGGAAGCACAGATACGCAGTATTTT. Protein: CASSLAYTSGSTDTQYF.

V is TRBV27 and J is TRBJ1-5; 7 bases map to TRBD1. This CDR3 region has 17 residues. Germline V gives CDR1 MNHEY, CDR2 SMNVEV (reference sequence). Trimming cost V 3 bases and J 6 bases; bases outside gene matches: 14. The CDR3 is CASSFIEEGAQSQPQHF. The CDR3 nucleotides are TGTGCCAGCAGTTTTATTGAGGAGGGGGCGCAGAGTCAGCCCCAGCATTTT.

This sequence joins TRBV6-5 and TRBJ1-2; a weak D match, TRBD1 (5 bases). The CDR3 loop spans 13 amino acids. V was pared by 6 bases and J by 4 bases, with 12 bases between. Germline values: CDR1 MNHEY, CDR2 SVGAGI. The CDR3 DNA is TGTGCCAGCAGATATACAGGCCTCTATGGCTACACCTTC. Translating gives CASRYTGLYGYTF.

This rearrangement joins TRBV5-1 to TRBJ2-7, with 8 bases lining up with TRBD1. V shed 5 bases, J shed 4 bases, and the junction held 17 bases outside the gene matches. The CDR3 consists of 17 residues. Germline-derived CDR1 and CDR2 are SGHRS and YFSETQ. The CDR3 spells CASRLGSQQTGVYEQYF. The DNA of the CDR3 is TGCGCCAGCAGACTTGGTTCCCAACAGACAGGGGTATACGAGCAGTACTTC.

The rearrangement links TRBV7-9 to TRBJ2-7, with D perhaps TRBD2 (6 bases). V was shortened by 4 bases and J by 2 bases, with 12 bases between the two germline ends. CDR3 length equals 14 residues. CDR1 and CDR2 from the germline V gene are SEHNR and FQNEAQ (reference sequence). DNA of the CDR3: TGTGCCAGCAGCTCGCCGGCGGGGACCTACGAGCAGTACTTC. Amino acid sequence: CASSSPAGTYEQYF.

This rearrangement joins TRBV2 to TRBJ2-3; perhaps TRBD1 as D (6 bases). V lost 6 bases and J 0 bases, leaving 10 bases between the germline ends. Per the germline V gene, CDR1 is SNHLY and CDR2 is FYNNEI. The CDR3 is made up of 14 amino acids. The CDR3 is CASSSGHSTDTQYF. CDR3 DNA: TGTGCCAGCAGCTCGGGACATAGCACAGATACGCAGTATTTT.

The chain links TRBV23-1 to TRBJ2-5; 9 bases map to TRBD1. TRBV23-1 is an ORF, with its function uncertain. Losses at the gene ends were 4 bases for V and 0 bases for J; bases not matched to a gene: 6. CDR3 length: 16 amino acids. CDR3 in amino acids: CASSLQGAPNQETQYF. In DNA form, the CDR3 reads TGCGCCAGCAGTCTACAGGGGGCCCCAAACCAAGAGACCCAGTACTTC.

The J gene is TRBJ2-1, the V gene TRBV7-9, with 10 bases lining up with TRBD2. Trimming took 3 bases from V and 2 from J; bases not matched to a gene: 4. Germline V gene lookup returns CDR1 SEHNR and CDR2 FQNEAQ (reference sequence). This CDR3 is built from 16 residues. The CDR3 DNA reads as TGTGCCAGCAGCTTGAGCAGCGGGGGGGCCTACAATGAGCAGTTCTTC. It encodes CASSLSSGGAYNEQFF. The variable domain in full, with the rest retrieved from reference TRBV7-9 and TRBJ2-1, is DTGVSQNPRHKITKRGQNVTFRCDPISEHNRLYWYRQTLGQGPEFLTYFQNEAQLEKSRLLSDRFSAERPKGSFSTLEIQRTEQGDSAMYLCASSLSSGGAYNEQFFGPGTRLTVL.

The J gene is TRBJ2-1, the V gene TRBV13; no definite D call. V was shortened by 2 bases and J by 10 bases, with 6 bases between the two germline ends. The CDR3 covers 11 residues. Germline-derived CDR1 and CDR2 are PRHDT and FYEKMQ (reference sequence). The CDR3 sequence is CASSLLAEQFF. In DNA form, the CDR3 reads TGTGCCAGCAGCTTACTTGCGGAGCAGTTCTTC.

As DNA, the CDR3 is TGTGCCAGCAGCTCCAGACCCGGGACAGATACGCAGTATTTT. Amino acids: CASSSRPGTDTQYF. V usage is TRBV7-6 and J usage is TRBJ2-3; D not certain. CDR1 is SGHVS, CDR2 FNYEAQ, per germline. The CDR3 is made up of 14 amino acids. The V and J ends lost 4 bases and 3 bases respectively, with 11 bases between them.

V gene TRBV11-3 combines with J gene TRBJ2-1; TRBD1 might be the D (5 bases). Germline-derived CDR1 and CDR2 are SGHNT and YENEEA. The V end was cut by 5 bases, the J end by 10 bases, with 9 bases between. This CDR3 region has 11 residues. CDR3 residues: CASSKDREQFF. The CDR3 DNA is TGTGCCAGCAGCAAAGACAGAGAGCAGTTCTTC. Filled out from reference TRBV11-3 and TRBJ2-1, the complete variable domain reads EAGVVQSPRYKIIEKKQPVAFWCNPISGHNTLYWYLQNLGQGPELLIRYENEEAVDDSQLPKDRFSAERLKGVDSTLKIQPAELGDSAVYLCASSKDREQFFGPGTRLTVL.

The V call is TRBV7-6, the J call TRBJ2-2; the match to TRBD2 covers 7 bases. Unmatched junction bases numbered 12, after V lost 5 bases and J lost 0 bases. CDR3 length equals 18 residues. Germline V lookup: CDR1 SGHVS, CDR2 FNYEAQ. CDR3 DNA: TGTGCCAGCAGCCCTGAGAGTTGGGGGGGATCGAACACCGGGGAGCTGTTTTTT. Translating gives CASSPESWGGSNTGELFF. Drawing the rest from reference TRBV7-6 and TRBJ2-2, the complete variable domain is GAGVSQSPRYKVTKRGQDVALRCDPISGHVSLYWYRQALGQGPEFLTYFNYEAQQDKSGLPNDRFSAERPEGSISTLTIQRTEQRDSAMYRCASSPESWGGSNTGELFFGEGSRLTVL.

The chain links TRBV6-1 to TRBJ1-1; a weak D match, TRBD1 (5 bases). Germline V gene data show CDR1 as MNHNS and CDR2 as SASEGT. Trimming removed 6 bases at V and 9 bases at J, with 23 bases between. The CDR3 sequence is 15 residues long. The CDR3 sequence is CASSDNPGTSGQAFF. The CDR3, as DNA: TGTGCCAGCAGCGATAACCCGGGGACCTCGGGACAAGCTTTCTTT.

The chain couples TRBV11-2 to TRBJ2-5; 8 positions match TRBD1. The germline V gene encodes CDR1 SGHAT and CDR2 FQNNGV. J gave up 4 bases and V 1 base, and 5 bases lay outside the gene matches. The CDR3 is made up of 15 amino acids. CDR3 sequence reads: CASSLGGGTGETQYF. Here the CDR3 DNA reads TGTGCCAGCAGCTTAGGAGGGGGGACAGGAGAGACCCAGTACTTC.

The J gene is TRBJ2-3, the V gene TRBV5-4, with D tentatively TRBD2 (6 bases). CDR3 length: 16 amino acids. The ends were cut back, 4 bases at V and 3 bases at J, with 18 bases in the middle. CDR1 is SGHNT, CDR2 YYREEE, per germline (reference sequence). CDR3 coding DNA: TGTGCCAGCAGCCCTCGTTCGGGGGTAGGGACAGATACGCAGTATTTT. The encoded protein is CASSPRSGVGTDTQYF.

The chain recombines TRBV7-6 with TRBJ2-7; D is possibly TRBD2 (6 bases). Trimming removed 4 bases at V and 5 bases at J, with 18 bases between. The CDR3 extends over 15 amino acids. The germline V gene encodes CDR1 SGHVS and CDR2 FNYEAQ. CDR3 nucleotide sequence: TGTGCCAGCAGCTCCCCCCCAGCGGGTTACGACGAGCAGTACTTC. This gives the protein CASSSPPAGYDEQYF.

The gene calls are TRBV11-2 and TRBJ2-7; TRBD1 matches 7 bases. This CDR3 is 14 amino acids long. V gave up 0 bases and J gave up 3 bases; unmatched junction bases: 2. CDR1 and CDR2 (germline): SGHAT, FQNNGV. CDR3 coding DNA: TGTGCCAGCAGCTTAGAACAGGGGAACTACGAGCAGTACTTC. It codes for CASSLEQGNYEQYF.

This clone was picked up a small number of times. This chain connects TRBV7-6 to TRBJ2-7; D is possibly TRBD1 (7 bases). CDR1 SGHVS and CDR2 FNYEAQ come from the germline V gene. CDR3 size: 16 residues. The V end was cut by 0 bases, the J end by 4 bases, with 16 bases between. CDR3 sequence reads: CASSLATSPGGYEQYF. The CDR3 DNA reads TGTGCCAGCAGCTTAGCGACTTCCCCAGGGGGGTACGAGCAGTACTTC.